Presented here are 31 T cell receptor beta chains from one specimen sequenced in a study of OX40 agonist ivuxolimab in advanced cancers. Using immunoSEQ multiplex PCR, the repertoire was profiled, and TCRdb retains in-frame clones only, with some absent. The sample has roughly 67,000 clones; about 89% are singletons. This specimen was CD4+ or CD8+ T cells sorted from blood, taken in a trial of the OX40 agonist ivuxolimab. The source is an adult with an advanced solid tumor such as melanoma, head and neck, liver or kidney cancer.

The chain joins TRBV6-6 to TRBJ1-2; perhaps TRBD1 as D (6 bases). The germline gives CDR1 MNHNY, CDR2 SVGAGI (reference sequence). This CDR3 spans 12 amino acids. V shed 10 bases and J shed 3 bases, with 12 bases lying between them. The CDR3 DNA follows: TGTGCCACGGCAAAGGGGGACTATGGCTACACCTTC. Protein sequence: CATAKGDYGYTF.

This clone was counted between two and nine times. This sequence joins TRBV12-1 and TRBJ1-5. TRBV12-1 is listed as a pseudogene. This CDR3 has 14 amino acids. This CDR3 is CASRTRHSNQPQHF. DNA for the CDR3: TGTGCCAGCAGAACCCGGCATAGCAATCAGCCCCAGCATTTT.

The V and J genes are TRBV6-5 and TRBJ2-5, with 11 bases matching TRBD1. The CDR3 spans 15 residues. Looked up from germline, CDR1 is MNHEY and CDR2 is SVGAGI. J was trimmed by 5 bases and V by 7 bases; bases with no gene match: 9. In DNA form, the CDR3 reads TGTGCCAGCAACCAGGACAGGGGGCAGACGGAGACCCAGTACTTC. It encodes CASNQDRGQTETQYF.

CDR3 in amino acids: CASSLPATQETQYF. The CDR3 DNA reads as TGTGCCAGCAGCTTGCCGGCTACCCAAGAGACCCAGTACTTC. The V gene is TRBV5-6, the J gene TRBJ2-5, with D uncertain. Germline V lookup: CDR1 SGHDT, CDR2 YYEEEE. The CDR3 is 14 residues long. The ends were cut back, 1 base at V and 1 base at J, with 8 bases in the middle.

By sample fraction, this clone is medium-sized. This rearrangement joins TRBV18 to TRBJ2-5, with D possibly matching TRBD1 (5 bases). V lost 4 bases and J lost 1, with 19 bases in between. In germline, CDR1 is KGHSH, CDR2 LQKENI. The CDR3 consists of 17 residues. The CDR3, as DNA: TGTGCCAGCTCACGGTTTAGCAGACAGAACAGCCAAGAGACCCAGTACTTC. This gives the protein CASSRFSRQNSQETQYF.

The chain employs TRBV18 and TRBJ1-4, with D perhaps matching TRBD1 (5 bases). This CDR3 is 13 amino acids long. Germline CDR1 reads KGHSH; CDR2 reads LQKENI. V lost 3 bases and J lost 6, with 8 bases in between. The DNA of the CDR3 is TGTGCCAGCTCACCGGGACTGGATGAAAAACTGTTTTTT. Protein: CASSPGLDEKLFF.

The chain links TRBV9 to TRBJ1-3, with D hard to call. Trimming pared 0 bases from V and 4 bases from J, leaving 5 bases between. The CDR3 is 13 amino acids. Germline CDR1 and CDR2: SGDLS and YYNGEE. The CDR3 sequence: CASSVDPGNTIYF. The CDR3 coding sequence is TGTGCCAGCAGCGTAGATCCGGGAAACACCATATATTTT.

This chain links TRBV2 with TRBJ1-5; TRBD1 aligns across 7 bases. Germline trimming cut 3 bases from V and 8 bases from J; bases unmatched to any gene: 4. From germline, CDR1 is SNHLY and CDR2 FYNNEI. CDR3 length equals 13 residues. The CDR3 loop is CASSEDRREPQHF. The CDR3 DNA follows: TGTGCCAGCAGTGAGGACAGGAGAGAGCCCCAGCATTTT.

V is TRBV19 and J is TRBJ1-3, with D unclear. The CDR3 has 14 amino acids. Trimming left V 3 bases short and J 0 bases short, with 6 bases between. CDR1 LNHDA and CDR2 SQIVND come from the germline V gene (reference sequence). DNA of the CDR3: TGTGCCAGTAGTATGGGTGCCTCTGGAAACACCATATATTTT. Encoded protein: CASSMGASGNTIYF.

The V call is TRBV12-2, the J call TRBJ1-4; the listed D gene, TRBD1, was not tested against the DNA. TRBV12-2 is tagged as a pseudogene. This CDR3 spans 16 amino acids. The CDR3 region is CASRHRTERHNEKLFF. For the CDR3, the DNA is TGTGCAAGTCGCCACCGGACAGAGCGACATAATGAAAAACTGTTTTTT.

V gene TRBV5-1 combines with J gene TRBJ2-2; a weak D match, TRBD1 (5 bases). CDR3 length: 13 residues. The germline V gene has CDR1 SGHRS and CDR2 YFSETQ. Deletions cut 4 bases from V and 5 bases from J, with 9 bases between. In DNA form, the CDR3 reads TGCGCCAGCAGCATGACAGTTACCGGGGAGCTGTTTTTT. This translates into CASSMTVTGELFF.

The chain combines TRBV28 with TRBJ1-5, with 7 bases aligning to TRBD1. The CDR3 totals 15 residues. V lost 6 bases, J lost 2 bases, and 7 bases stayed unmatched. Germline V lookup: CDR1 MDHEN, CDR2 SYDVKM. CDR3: CASRWGQPGNQPQHF. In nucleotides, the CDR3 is TGTGCCAGCAGGTGGGGACAGCCGGGCAATCAGCCCCAGCATTTT.

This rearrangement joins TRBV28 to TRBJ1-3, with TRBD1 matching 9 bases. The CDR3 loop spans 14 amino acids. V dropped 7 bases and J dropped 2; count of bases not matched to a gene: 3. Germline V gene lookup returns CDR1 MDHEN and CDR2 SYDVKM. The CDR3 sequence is CASTGTGTGNTIYF. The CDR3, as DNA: TGTGCCAGCACCGGGACAGGGACTGGAAACACCATATATTTT.

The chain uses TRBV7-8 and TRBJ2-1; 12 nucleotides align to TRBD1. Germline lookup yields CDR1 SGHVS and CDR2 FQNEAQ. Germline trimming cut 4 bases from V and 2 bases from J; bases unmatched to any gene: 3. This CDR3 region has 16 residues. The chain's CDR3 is CASSSRDRGPYNEQFF. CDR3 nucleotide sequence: TGTGCCAGCAGCTCCCGGGACAGGGGGCCCTACAATGAGCAGTTCTTC.

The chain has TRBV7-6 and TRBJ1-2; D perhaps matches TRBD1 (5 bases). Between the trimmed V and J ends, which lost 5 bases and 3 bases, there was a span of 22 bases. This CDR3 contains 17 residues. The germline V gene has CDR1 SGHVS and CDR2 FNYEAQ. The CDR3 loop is CASSPGMAAKGYYGYTF. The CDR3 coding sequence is TGTGCCAGCAGCCCCGGAATGGCAGCCAAGGGGTACTATGGCTACACCTTC.

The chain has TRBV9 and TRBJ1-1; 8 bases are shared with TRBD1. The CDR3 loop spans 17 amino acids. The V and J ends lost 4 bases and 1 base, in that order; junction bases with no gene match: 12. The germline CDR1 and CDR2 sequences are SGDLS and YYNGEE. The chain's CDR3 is CASSPPRRTGRNTEAFF. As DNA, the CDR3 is TGTGCCAGCAGCCCACCTCGGAGGACAGGGAGGAACACTGAAGCTTTCTTT.

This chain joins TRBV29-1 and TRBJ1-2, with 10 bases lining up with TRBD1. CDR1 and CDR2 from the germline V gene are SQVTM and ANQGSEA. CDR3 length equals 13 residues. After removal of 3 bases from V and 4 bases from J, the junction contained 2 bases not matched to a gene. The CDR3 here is CSVEDRGTYGYTF. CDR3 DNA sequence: TGCAGCGTTGAGGACAGGGGGACCTATGGCTACACCTTC. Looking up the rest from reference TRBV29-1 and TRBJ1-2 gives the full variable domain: SAVISQKPSRDICQRGTSLTIQCQVDSQVTMMFWYRQQPGQSLTLIATANQGSEATYESGFVIDKFPISRPNLTFSTLTVSNMSPEDSSIYLCSVEDRGTYGYTFGSGTRLTVV.

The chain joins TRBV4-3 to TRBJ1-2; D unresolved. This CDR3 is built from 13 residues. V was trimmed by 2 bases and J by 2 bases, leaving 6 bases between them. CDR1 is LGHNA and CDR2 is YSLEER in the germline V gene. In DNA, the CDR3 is TGCGCCAGCAGCCAAAAGGGCAACTATGGCTACACCTTC. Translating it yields CASSQKGNYGYTF.

The CDR3 DNA follows: TGCGCCAGCAGCCCCCCGGACCGACCGAACACTGAAGCTTTCTTT. This encodes CASSPPDRPNTEAFF. The rearrangement uses TRBV4-1 and TRBJ1-1; no firm D call. The CDR3 spans 15 residues. Trimming pared 4 bases from V and 1 base from J, leaving 13 bases between. The germline gives CDR1 MGHRA, CDR2 YSYEKL.

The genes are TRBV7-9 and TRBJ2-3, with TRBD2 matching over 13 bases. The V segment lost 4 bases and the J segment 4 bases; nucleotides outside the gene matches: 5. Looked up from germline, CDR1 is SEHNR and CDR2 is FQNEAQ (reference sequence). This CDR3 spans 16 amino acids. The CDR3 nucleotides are TGTGCCAGCAGCTCGGGACTAGCGGGGCCAGCAGATACGCAGTATTTT. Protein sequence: CASSSGLAGPADTQYF.

The CDR3 nucleotides are TGTGCCAGCAGCCCACGGCTAGCGCGGAACTACGAGCAGTACTTC. This codes for CASSPRLARNYEQYF. The chain couples TRBV7-9 to TRBJ2-7; a possible D gene is TRBD2 (6 bases). Germline V CDR1 and CDR2: SEHNR, FQNEAQ (reference sequence). The CDR3 contains 15 residues. Trimming stripped 5 bases from V and 3 bases from J, with 17 bases between.

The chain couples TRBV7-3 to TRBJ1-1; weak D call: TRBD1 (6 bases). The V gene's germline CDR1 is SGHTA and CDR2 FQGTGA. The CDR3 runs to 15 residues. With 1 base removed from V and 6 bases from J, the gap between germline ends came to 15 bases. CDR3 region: CASSLNGRGVAEAFF. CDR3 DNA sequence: TGTGCCAGCAGCTTAAACGGCAGGGGAGTGGCTGAAGCTTTCTTT.

The CDR3 region is CASSPEGTDTQYF. CDR3 coding DNA: TGTGCCAGTAGTCCGGAGGGGACAGATACGCAGTATTTT. The rearrangement links TRBV19 to TRBJ2-3; D is perhaps TRBD2 (6 bases). Germline loops: CDR1 LNHDA, CDR2 SQIVND (reference sequence). Trimming cost V 5 bases and J 3 bases, with 9 bases left between them. This CDR3 comprises 13 residues.

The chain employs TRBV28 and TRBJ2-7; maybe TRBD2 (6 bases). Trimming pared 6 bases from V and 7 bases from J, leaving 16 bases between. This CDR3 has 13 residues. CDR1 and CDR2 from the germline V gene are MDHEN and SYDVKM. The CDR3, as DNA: TGTGCCAGCAGCCCGACTCGGGGGTATGAGCAGTACTTC. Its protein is CASSPTRGYEQYF.

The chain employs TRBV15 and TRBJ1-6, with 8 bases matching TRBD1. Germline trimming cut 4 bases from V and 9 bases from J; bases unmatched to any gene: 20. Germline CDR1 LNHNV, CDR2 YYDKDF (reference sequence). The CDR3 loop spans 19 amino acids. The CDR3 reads CATSTGQGRMGNIGSPLHF. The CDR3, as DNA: TGTGCCACCAGCACCGGACAGGGAAGGATGGGCAATATCGGTTCACCCCTCCACTTT.

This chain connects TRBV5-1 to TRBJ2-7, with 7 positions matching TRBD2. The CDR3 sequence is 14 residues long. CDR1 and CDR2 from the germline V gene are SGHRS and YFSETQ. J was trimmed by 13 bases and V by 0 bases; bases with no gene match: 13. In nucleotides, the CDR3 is TGCGCCAGCAGCTTGGAGGTTGGGGCAGCGGGGATTTACTTC. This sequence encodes CASSLEVGAAGIYF.

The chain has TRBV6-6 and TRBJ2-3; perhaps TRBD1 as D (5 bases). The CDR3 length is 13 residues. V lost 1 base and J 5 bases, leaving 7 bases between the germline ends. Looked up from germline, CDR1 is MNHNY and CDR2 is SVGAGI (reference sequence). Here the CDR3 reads CASSYLDRDTQYF. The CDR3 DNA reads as TGTGCCAGCAGTTACTTAGACAGAGATACGCAGTATTTT.

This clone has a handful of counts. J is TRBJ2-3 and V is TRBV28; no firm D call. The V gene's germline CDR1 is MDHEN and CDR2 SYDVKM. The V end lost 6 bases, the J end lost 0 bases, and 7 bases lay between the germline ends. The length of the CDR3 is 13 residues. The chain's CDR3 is CASRTTSTDTQYF. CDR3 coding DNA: TGTGCCAGCAGGACCACTAGCACAGATACGCAGTATTTT.

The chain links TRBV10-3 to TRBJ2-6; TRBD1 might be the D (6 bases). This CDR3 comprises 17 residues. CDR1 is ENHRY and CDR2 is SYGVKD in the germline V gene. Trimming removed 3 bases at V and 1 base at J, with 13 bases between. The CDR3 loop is CAISDLTGTSGANVLTF. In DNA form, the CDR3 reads TGTGCCATCAGTGATTTAACCGGGACATCTGGGGCCAACGTCCTGACTTTC.

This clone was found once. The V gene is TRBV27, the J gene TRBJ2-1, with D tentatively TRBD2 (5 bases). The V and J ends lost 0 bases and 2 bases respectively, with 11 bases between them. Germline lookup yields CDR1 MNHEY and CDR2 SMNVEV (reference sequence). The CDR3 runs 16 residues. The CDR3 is CASSLSGESPYNEQFF. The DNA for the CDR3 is TGTGCCAGCAGTTTATCCGGGGAATCCCCCTACAATGAGCAGTTCTTC.

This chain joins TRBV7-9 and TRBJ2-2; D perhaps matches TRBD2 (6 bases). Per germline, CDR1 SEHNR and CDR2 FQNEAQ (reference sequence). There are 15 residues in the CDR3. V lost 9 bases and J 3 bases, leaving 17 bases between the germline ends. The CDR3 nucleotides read TGTGCCAGGGACCAGGAGGGACCCTACACCGGGGAGCTGTTTTTT. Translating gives CARDQEGPYTGELFF.